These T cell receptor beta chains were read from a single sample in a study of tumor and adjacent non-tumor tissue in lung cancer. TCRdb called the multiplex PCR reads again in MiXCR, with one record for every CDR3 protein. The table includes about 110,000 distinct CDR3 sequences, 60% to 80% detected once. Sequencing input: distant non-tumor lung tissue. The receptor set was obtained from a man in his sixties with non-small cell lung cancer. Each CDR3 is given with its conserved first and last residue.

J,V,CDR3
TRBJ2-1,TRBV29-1,CSVEQGFHGQFF
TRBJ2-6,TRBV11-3,CTSSLDISSRTNVLTF
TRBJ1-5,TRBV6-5,CATGGTSNQPQHF
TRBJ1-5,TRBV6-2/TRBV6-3,CASSYTGFGSSQPQHF
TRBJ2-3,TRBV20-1,CSALTSGNTDRQYF
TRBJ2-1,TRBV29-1,CSIEGNHSSYNDQFF
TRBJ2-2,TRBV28,CASLTFSGRAAGELFF
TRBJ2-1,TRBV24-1,CATSDKKYNEQFF
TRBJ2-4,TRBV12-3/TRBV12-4,CASSFRGANIQYF
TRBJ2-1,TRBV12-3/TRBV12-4,CASQNYNEQFF
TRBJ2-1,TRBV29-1,CGVASGRVDGEQFF
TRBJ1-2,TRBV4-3,CASSQPGGRYGCTF
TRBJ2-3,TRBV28,CASSSYGGRDMDTQYF
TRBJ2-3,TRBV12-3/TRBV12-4,CASRPASDTQYF
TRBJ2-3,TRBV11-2,CASSLSEGTQYF
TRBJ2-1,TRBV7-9,CASSLVAGIYNEQFF
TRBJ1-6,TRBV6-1,CASTSGTGLSGSPLHF
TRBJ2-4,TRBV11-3,CASSLVRGRKNIQYF
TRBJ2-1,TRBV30,CAWSGGQGRYNEQFF
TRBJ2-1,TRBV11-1,CASSLNLLSFYNEQFF
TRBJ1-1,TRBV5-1,CASSLAGALNTEAFF
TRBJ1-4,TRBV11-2,CVSSARGGSNEKLFF
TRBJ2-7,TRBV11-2,CASSPQVGLYEQYF
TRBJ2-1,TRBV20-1,CSAVQRGAPYNEHFF
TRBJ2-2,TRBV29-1,CNVAGDLFTGELFF
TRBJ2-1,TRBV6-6,CASSQRGASNEQFF
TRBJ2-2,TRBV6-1,CASGVEGTNTGELFF